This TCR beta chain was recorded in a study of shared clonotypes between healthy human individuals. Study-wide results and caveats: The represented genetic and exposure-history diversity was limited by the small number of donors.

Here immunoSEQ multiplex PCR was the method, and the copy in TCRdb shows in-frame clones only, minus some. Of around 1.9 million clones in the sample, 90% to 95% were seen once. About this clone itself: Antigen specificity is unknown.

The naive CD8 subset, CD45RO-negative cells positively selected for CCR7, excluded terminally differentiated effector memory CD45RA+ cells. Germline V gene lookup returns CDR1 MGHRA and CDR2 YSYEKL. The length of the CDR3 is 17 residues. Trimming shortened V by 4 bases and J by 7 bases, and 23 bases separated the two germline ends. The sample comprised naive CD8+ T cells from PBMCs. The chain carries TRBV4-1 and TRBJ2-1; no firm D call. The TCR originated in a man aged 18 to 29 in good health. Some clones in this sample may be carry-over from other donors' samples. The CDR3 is CASSPPTLSPIPNEQFF. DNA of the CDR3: TGCGCCAGCAGCCCGCCCACACTTTCCCCGATCCCTAATGAGCAGTTCTTC.